The 21 T cell receptor beta chains in this list originate from one sample, sequenced in a study of blood T cell repertoires in COVID-19. Using immunoSEQ multiplex PCR, the repertoire was profiled, and TCRdb retains in-frame clones only, with some absent. The sample has about 480,000 clones, around 88% seen once. The sequencing input was peripheral blood. The receptors were gathered from a woman in her fifties or sixties with COVID-19, enrolled during active disease.

This chain links TRBV5-1 with TRBJ1-2, with D possibly matching TRBD1 (6 bases). The germline CDR1 and CDR2 sequences are SGHRS and YFSETQ. Between the trimmed V and J ends, which lost 3 bases and 4 bases, there was a span of 16 bases. The CDR3 consists of 15 residues. CDR3: CASSSYEGEFYGYTF. CDR3 bases: TGCGCCAGCAGCTCCTACGAGGGGGAGTTCTATGGCTACACCTTC.

This sequence joins TRBV28 and TRBJ2-3, with a tentative D call TRBD1 (5 bases). CDR1 is MDHEN and CDR2 is SYDVKM in the germline V gene. Trimming cost V 4 bases and J 2 bases, with 7 bases left between them. The CDR3 contains 13 residues. CDR3 sequence: CASSSTDTDTQYF. The CDR3 coding sequence is TGTGCCAGCAGTTCGACAGACACAGATACGCAGTATTTT.

The chain couples TRBV18 to TRBJ1-5; the match to TRBD1 covers 7 bases. This CDR3 has 16 amino acids. V lost 2 bases to trimming and J lost 3 bases; unmatched junction nucleotides: 7. Germline CDR1 KGHSH, CDR2 LQKENI. The CDR3 region is CASSPIAQGNNQPQHF. The CDR3 DNA sequence: TGTGCCAGCTCACCAATCGCACAGGGGAACAATCAGCCCCAGCATTTT. The full variable domain, rest sourced from reference TRBV18 and TRBJ1-5, is NAGVMQNPRHLVRRRGQEARLRCSPMKGHSHVYWYRQLPEEGLKFMVYLQKENIIDESGMPKERFSAEFPKEGPSILRIQQVVRGDSAAYFCASSPIAQGNNQPQHFGDGTRLSIL.

The rearrangement uses TRBV5-1 and TRBJ2-3; perhaps TRBD2 as D (5 bases). This CDR3 has 16 residues. The V end was cut by 3 bases, the J end by 0 bases, with 14 bases between. In germline, CDR1 is SGHRS, CDR2 YFSETQ. Here the CDR3 DNA reads TGCGCCAGCAGCTGGCGGGCGGCCACTAGCACAGATACGCAGTATTTT. It specifies CASSWRAATSTDTQYF.

The chain employs TRBV4-2 and TRBJ1-6; the D gene is possibly TRBD1 (5 bases). The V end lost 0 bases, the J end lost 15 bases, and 21 bases lay between the germline ends. The CDR3 extends over 16 amino acids. Germline CDR1 reads LGHNA; CDR2 reads YNFKEQ. CDR3 DNA sequence: TGTGCCAGCAGCCAAGATGGGAGGGCGACGGGGCGAAACCTCCACTTT. This gives the protein CASSQDGRATGRNLHF.

The gene calls are TRBV28 and TRBJ1-2; D is perhaps TRBD1 (5 bases). Germline assignment: CDR1 MDHEN and CDR2 SYDVKM. V lost 2 bases and J lost 2, with 6 bases in between. The CDR3 is 13 residues long. Here the CDR3 reads CASSLAGNYGYTF. CDR3 coding DNA: TGTGCCAGCAGTTTAGCAGGGAACTATGGCTACACCTTC.

This sequence joins TRBV5-6 and TRBJ2-5; the match to TRBD1 covers 9 bases. The ends lost 4 bases at V and 2 bases at J; junction bases unmatched: 9. The CDR3 contains 16 residues. The V gene's germline CDR1 is SGHDT and CDR2 YYEEEE. CDR3 DNA: TGTGCCAGCAGCCAAGGGACAGGGTGGTATCAAGAGACCCAGTACTTC. It specifies CASSQGTGWYQETQYF. The full variable domain, with the rest looked up from reference TRBV5-6 and TRBJ2-5, is DAGVTQSPTHLIKTRGQQVTLRCSPKSGHDTVSWYQQALGQGPQFIFQYYEEEERQRGNFPDRFSGHQFPNYSSELNVNALLLGDSALYLCASSQGTGWYQETQYFGPGTRLLVL.

This chain connects TRBV3-1 (or the pseudogene TRBV3-2) to TRBJ2-7; possible D gene TRBD2, 6 bases. The germline V and J ends were trimmed by 4 bases and 0 bases, with 7 bases remaining between them. CDR3 length: 13 residues. CDR1 is LGHDT, CDR2 YNNKEL, per germline (reference sequence). The CDR3 DNA follows: TGTGCCAGCAGCCGGGGGGTCTCCTACGAGCAGTACTTC. Residues: CASSRGVSYEQYF.

This clone appeared a single time. CDR3 in DNA: TGTGCCAGCAGTGACCTAGCGGGAAACACCGGGGAGCTGTTTTTT. This translates into CASSDLAGNTGELFF. V usage is TRBV6-4 and J usage is TRBJ2-2; 9 bases agree with TRBD2. The CDR3 covers 15 residues. Germline V gene lookup returns CDR1 MRHNA and CDR2 SNTAGT. J was trimmed by 2 bases and V by 2 bases; bases with no gene match: 0.

The chain is built from TRBV30 and TRBJ1-4; TRBD1 agrees at 9 bases. V lost 2 bases, J lost 8 bases, and 9 bases stayed unmatched. The germline CDR1 and CDR2 sequences are GTSNPN and SVGIG (reference sequence). The CDR3 is 15 residues long. CDR3 in amino acids: CAWSPTGGAGEKLFF. CDR3 sequence (DNA): TGTGCCTGGAGTCCCACAGGGGGCGCGGGCGAAAAACTGTTTTTT.

This chain links TRBV28 with TRBJ2-7; D gene unclear. From germline, CDR1 is MDHEN and CDR2 SYDVKM. The V and J ends lost 5 bases and 11 bases respectively, with 19 bases between them. This CDR3 has 13 residues. The CDR3 DNA follows: TGTGCCAGCAGTCTCTCCGCACCGCGTAACGAGTACTTC. Protein: CASSLSAPRNEYF.

The rearrangement links TRBV3-1 (or the pseudogene TRBV3-2) to TRBJ2-5; TRBD2 agrees at 7 bases. Germline lookup yields CDR1 LGHDT and CDR2 YNNKEL (reference sequence). The CDR3 is 15 amino acids. The ends lost 0 bases at V and 9 bases at J; junction bases unmatched: 10. CDR3 coding DNA: TGTGCCAGCAGCCAAGAGAATAGCGGGCGGGTGGCCCAGTACTTC. Translated, it gives CASSQENSGRVAQYF.

The V and J genes are TRBV24-1 and TRBJ1-2, with TRBD1 identical over 7 bases. Germline CDR1 and CDR2: KGHDR and SFDVKD. This CDR3 has 15 amino acids. With V trimmed by 3 bases and J by 0 bases, 3 bases remained unmatched. The CDR3 here is CATSDGQATNYGYTF. CDR3 sequence (DNA): TGTGCCACCAGTGATGGACAGGCTACTAACTATGGCTACACCTTC.

The rearrangement links TRBV7-2 to TRBJ2-1; D might be TRBD2 (5 bases). V was trimmed by 4 bases and J by 9 bases, leaving 13 bases between them. Per the germline V gene, CDR1 is SGHTA and CDR2 is FQGNSA. CDR3 length equals 13 residues. The CDR3 is CASSSKRESEQFF. The CDR3 nucleotides are TGTGCCAGCAGCTCAAAGAGGGAGAGTGAGCAGTTCTTC.

J is TRBJ2-7 and V is TRBV5-1, with TRBD1 matching over 8 bases. Looked up from germline, CDR1 is SGHRS and CDR2 is YFSETQ. This CDR3 has 13 residues. Trimming at V came to 4 bases and at J to 2 bases, leaving 2 bases not matched to a gene. The CDR3 sequence is CASSRDRTYEQYF. CDR3 bases: TGCGCCAGCAGCCGGGACAGGACCTACGAGCAGTACTTC.

This clone was seen at least ten times. The chain combines TRBV28 with TRBJ1-2; D remains unclear. V was trimmed by 5 bases and J by 3 bases, leaving 10 bases between them. This CDR3 spans 13 amino acids. Germline V gene lookup returns CDR1 MDHEN and CDR2 SYDVKM. CDR3: CASSTTVYYGYTF. The CDR3, as DNA: TGTGCCAGCAGTACGACTGTATACTATGGCTACACCTTC.

The J gene is TRBJ2-7, the V gene TRBV3-1 (or the pseudogene TRBV3-2); the D gene is possibly TRBD1 (6 bases). Germline-derived CDR1 and CDR2 are LGHDT and YNNKEL (reference sequence). The CDR3 is 17 residues long. V shed 4 bases and J shed 2 bases, with 21 bases lying between them. Here the CDR3 DNA reads TGTGCCAGCAGCCCCACCCGCGGAAAGGGGGTCCCCTACGAGCAGTACTTC. Its translation: CASSPTRGKGVPYEQYF.

The chain's CDR3 is CAINSGVELHEQYF. The DNA of the CDR3 is TGTGCCATCAACAGCGGGGTAGAACTTCACGAGCAGTACTTC. V usage is TRBV10-3 and J usage is TRBJ2-7, with 7 positions matching TRBD2. This CDR3 is built from 14 residues. The trim removed 7 bases at V and 5 bases at J, leaving 11 bases unmatched. Germline CDR1 reads ENHRY; CDR2 reads SYGVKD.

The chain has TRBV2 and TRBJ1-1; 8 bases align to TRBD1. The CDR3 spans 13 residues. Looked up from germline, CDR1 is SNHLY and CDR2 is FYNNEI. J gave up 3 bases and V 4 bases, and 1 base lay outside the gene matches. The CDR3 protein is CASSGQGYTEAFF. CDR3 in DNA: TGTGCCAGCAGTGGACAGGGGTACACTGAAGCTTTCTTT.

The rearrangement links TRBV6-5 to TRBJ1-2, with 7 bases aligning to TRBD1. From germline, CDR1 is MNHEY and CDR2 SVGAGI. Germline trimming cut 2 bases from V and 7 bases from J; bases unmatched to any gene: 4. CDR3 length equals 13 residues. DNA for the CDR3: TGTGCCAGCAGTTACCCGACAGGGAGTGGCTACACCTTC. It translates to CASSYPTGSGYTF.

The chain combines TRBV28 with TRBJ1-2; D is possibly TRBD1 (5 bases). Germline loops: CDR1 MDHEN, CDR2 SYDVKM. The CDR3 is 16 amino acids. V was trimmed by 5 bases and J by 4 bases, leaving 20 bases between them. DNA of the CDR3: TGTGCCAGCAGTCCACCAGGGAAGGGGCTTACCTATGGCTACACCTTC. Translation: CASSPPGKGLTYGYTF.